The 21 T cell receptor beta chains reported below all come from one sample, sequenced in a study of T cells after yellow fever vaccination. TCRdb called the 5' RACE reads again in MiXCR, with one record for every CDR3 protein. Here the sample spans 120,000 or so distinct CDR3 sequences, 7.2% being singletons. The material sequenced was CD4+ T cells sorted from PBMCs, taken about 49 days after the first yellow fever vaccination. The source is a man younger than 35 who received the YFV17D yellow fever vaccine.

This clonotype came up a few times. CDR3 protein: CASASTGAWHQPQHF. CDR3 DNA sequence: TGTGCCAGCGCGTCTACCGGGGCCTGGCATCAGCCCCAGCATTTT. The V and J genes are TRBV27 and TRBJ1-5, with D tentatively TRBD1 (5 bases). CDR3 length equals 15 residues. Per the germline V gene, CDR1 is MNHEY and CDR2 is SMNVEV (reference sequence). V lost 8 bases, J lost 5 bases, and 19 bases lay in between.

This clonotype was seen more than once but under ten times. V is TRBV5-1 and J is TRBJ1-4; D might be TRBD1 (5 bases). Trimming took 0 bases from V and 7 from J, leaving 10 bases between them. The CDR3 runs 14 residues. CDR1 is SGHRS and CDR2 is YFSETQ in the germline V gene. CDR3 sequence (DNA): TGCGCCAGCAGCTTGGGGGGGAACTCTGAAAAACTGTTTTTT. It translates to CASSLGGNSEKLFF.

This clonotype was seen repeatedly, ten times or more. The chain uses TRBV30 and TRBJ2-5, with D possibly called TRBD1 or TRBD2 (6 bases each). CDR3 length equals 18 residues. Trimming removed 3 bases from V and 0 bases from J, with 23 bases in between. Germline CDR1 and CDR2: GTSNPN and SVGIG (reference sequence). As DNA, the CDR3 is TGTGCCTGGAGCGCCCCTAGGAGGGGGTGGGTGGACCAAGAGACCCAGTACTTC. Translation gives CAWSAPRRGWVDQETQYF. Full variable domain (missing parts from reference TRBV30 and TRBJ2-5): SQTIHQWPATLVQPVGSPLSLECTVEGTSNPNLYWYRQAAGRGLQLLFYSVGIGQISSEVPQNLSASRPQDRQFILSSKKLLLSDSGFYLCAWSAPRRGWVDQETQYFGPGTRLLVL.

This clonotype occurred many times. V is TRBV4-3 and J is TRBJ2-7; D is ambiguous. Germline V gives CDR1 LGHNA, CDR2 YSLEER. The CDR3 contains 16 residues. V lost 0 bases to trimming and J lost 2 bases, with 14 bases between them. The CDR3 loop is CASSQETDGTTYEQYV. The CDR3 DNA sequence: TGCGCCAGCAGCCAAGAAACCGACGGTACTACCTACGAGCAGTACGTC.

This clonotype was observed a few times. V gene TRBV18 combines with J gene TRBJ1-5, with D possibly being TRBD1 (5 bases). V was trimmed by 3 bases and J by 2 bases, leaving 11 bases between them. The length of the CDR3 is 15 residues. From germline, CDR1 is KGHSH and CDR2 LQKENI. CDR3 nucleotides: TGTGCCAGCTCACCGATGGGGGTGGGCAATCAGCCCCAGCATTTT. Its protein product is CASSPMGVGNQPQHF.

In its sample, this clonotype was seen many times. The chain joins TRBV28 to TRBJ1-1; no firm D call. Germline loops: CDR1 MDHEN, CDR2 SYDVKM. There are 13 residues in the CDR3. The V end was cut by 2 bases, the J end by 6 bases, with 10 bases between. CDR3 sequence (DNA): TGTGCCAGCAGTTTACCGGTCTCTTCTGAAGCTTTCTTT. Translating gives CASSLPVSSEAFF.

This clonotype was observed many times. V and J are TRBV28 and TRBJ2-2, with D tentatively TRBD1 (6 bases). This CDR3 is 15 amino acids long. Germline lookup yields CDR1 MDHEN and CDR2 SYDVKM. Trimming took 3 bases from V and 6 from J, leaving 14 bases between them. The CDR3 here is CASSFPGQPSGELFF. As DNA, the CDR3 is TGTGCCAGCAGTTTCCCCGGACAGCCTTCCGGGGAGCTGTTTTTT. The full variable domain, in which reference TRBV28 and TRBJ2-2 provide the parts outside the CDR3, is DVKVTQSSRYLVKRTGEKVFLECVQDMDHENMFWYRQDPGLGLRLIYFSYDVKMKEKGDIPEGYSVSREKKERFSLILESASTNQTSMYLCASSFPGQPSGELFFGEGSRLTVL.

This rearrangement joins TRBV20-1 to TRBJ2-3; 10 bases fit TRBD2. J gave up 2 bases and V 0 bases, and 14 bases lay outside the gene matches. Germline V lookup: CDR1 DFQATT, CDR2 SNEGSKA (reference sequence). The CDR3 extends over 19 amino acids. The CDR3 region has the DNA TGCAGTGCTAGAGATCTCCCTAGCGGGGGTCCCACACTCACAGATACGCAGTATTTT. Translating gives CSARDLPSGGPTLTDTQYF.

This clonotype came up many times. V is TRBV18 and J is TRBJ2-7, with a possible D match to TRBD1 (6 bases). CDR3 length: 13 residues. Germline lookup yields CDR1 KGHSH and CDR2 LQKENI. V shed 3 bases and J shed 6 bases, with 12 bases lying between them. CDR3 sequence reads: CASSPNYRVEQYF. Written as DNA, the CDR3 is TGTGCCAGCTCACCCAACTACAGGGTCGAGCAGTACTTC.

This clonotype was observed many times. CDR3: CSASTGTLRPQHF. CDR3 coding DNA: TGCAGTGCTAGTACCGGGACCTTACGGCCCCAGCATTTT. The chain links TRBV20-1 to TRBJ1-5; TRBD1 is a possible D gene (5 bases). V was cut by 3 bases and J by 9 bases, with 15 bases left in between. CDR1 DFQATT and CDR2 SNEGSKA come from the germline V gene (reference sequence). There are 13 residues in the CDR3.

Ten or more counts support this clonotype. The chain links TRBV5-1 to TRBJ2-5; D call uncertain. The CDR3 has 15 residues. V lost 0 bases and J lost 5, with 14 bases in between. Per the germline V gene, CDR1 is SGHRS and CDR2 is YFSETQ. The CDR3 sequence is CASSLGVSVGETQYF. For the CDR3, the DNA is TGCGCCAGCAGCTTGGGGGTCTCAGTCGGGGAGACCCAGTACTTC. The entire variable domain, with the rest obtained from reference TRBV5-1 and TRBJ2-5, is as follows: KAGVTQTPRYLIKTRGQQVTLSCSPISGHRSVSWYQQTPGQGLQFLFEYFSETQRNKGNFPGRFSGRQFSNSRSEMNVSTLELGDSALYLCASSLGVSVGETQYFGPGTRLLVL.

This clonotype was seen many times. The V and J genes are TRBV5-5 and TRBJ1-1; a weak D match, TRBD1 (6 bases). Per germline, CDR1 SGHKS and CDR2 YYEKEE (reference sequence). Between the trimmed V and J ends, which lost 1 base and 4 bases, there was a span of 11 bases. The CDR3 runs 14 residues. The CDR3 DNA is TGTGCCAGCAGCTTGCAGGGGTGGTCCACTGAAGCTTTCTTT. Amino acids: CASSLQGWSTEAFF.

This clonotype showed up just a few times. Here the CDR3 DNA reads TGCGCCAGCAGTCTGGTTGATTTCAACACTGAAGCTTTCTTT. This codes for CASSLVDFNTEAFF. The V gene is TRBV5-1, the J gene TRBJ1-1, with D unclear. Germline V gives CDR1 SGHRS, CDR2 YFSETQ. CDR3 length: 14 residues. Trimming stripped 5 bases from V and 2 bases from J, with 13 bases between.

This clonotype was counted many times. The CDR3 loop reads CSVEPRGGRLEQYF. CDR3 sequence (DNA): TGCAGCGTTGAACCTAGGGGAGGAAGGTTGGAGCAGTACTTC. The chain links TRBV29-1 to TRBJ2-7, with D possibly matching TRBD2 (6 bases). V was shortened by 2 bases and J by 7 bases, with 18 bases between the two germline ends. Germline-derived CDR1 and CDR2 are SQVTM and ANQGSEA. The CDR3 is 14 amino acids.

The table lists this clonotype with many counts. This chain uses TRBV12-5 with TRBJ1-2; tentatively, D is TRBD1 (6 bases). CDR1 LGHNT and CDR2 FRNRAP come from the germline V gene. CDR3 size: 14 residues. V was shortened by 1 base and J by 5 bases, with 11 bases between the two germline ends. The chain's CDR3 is CASGLGSTGYGYTF. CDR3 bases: TGTGCTAGTGGTTTGGGATCGACAGGTTATGGCTACACCTTC.

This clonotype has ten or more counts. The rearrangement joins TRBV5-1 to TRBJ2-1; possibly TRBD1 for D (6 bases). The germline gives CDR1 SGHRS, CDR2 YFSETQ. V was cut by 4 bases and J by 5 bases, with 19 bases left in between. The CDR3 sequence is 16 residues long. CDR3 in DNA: TGCGCCAGCAGCCAAAGAGGGGGTTTGGGGAACAATGAGCAGTTCTTC. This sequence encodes CASSQRGGLGNNEQFF.

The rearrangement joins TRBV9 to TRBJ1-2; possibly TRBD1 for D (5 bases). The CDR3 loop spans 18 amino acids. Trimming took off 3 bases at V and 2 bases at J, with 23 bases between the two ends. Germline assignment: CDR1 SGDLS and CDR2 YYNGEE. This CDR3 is CASSGSRDLKVGNYGYTF. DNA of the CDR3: TGTGCCAGCAGCGGAAGCCGGGACCTAAAGGTCGGGAACTATGGCTACACCTTC.

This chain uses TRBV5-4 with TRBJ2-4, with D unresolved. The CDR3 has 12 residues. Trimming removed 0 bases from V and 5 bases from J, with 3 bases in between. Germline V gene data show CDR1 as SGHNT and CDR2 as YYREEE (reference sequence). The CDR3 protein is CASSLDENIQYF. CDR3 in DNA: TGTGCCAGCAGCTTGGATGAAAACATTCAGTACTTC.

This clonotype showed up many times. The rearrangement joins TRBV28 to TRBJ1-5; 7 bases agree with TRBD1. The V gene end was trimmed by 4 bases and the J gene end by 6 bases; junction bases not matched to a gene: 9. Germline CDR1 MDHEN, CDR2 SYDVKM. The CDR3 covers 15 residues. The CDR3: CASSSLDRVGQPQHF. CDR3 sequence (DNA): TGTGCCAGCAGTTCCCTCGACAGGGTCGGTCAGCCCCAGCATTTT.

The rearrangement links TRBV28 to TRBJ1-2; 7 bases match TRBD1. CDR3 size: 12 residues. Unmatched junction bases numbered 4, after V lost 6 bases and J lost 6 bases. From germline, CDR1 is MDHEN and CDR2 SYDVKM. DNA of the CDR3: TGTGCCAGCAGGACAGGGAGGAATGGCTACACCTTC. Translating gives CASRTGRNGYTF.

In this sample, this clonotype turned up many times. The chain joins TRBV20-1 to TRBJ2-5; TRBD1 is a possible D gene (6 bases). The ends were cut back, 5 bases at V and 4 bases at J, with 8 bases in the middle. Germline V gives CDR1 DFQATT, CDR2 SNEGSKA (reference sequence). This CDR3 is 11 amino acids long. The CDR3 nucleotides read TGCAGTGCTGCACAGGGAGAGACCCAGTACTTC. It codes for CSAAQGETQYF.